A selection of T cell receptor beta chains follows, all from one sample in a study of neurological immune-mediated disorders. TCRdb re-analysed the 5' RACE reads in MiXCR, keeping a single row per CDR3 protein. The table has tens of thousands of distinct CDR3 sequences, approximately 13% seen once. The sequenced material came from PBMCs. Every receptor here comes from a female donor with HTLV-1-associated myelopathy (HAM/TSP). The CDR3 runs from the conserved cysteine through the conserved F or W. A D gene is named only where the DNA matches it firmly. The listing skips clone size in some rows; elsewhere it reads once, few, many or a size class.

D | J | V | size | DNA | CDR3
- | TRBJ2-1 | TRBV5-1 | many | TGCGCCAGCCACAAGGGGGATTCCTACAATGAGCAGTTCTTC | CASHKGDSYNEQFF
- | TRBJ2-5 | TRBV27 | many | TGTGCCATCCGGGACTCCGGGAAGACCCAGTACTTC | CAIRDSGKTQYF
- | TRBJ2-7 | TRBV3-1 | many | TGTGCCAGCAGCCAAGGTCCGTCGGGGCGCGGCTACGAGCAGTACTTC | CASSQGPSGRGYEQYF
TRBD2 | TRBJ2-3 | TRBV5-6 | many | TGTGCCAGCAGCCCGGCAGCGGGGGGCTCCTGGGATACGCAGTATTTT | CASSPAAGGSWDTQYF
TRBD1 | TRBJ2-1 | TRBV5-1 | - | TGCGCCAGCAGCTTGGCTTCCGGGACAGGCTACAATGAGCAGTTCTTC | CASSLASGTGYNEQFF
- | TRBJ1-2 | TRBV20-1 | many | TGCAGTGCTAGAGACCCCGGAGGCCAAGGGGTGAACTATGGCTACACCTTC | CSARDPGGQGVNYGYTF
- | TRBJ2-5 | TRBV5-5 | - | TGTGCCAGCAGCCTCGCCGGGGAGACCCAGTACTTC | CASSLAGETQYF
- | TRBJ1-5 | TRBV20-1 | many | TGCAGTGCTAGAAACGGACCCCATGGAGGTTTGAGCAATCAGCCCCAGCATTTT | CSARNGPHGGLSNQPQHF
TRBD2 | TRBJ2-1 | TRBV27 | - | TGTGCCAGCAGTCCCCGGTGGGGGGGGGTGCTGTACAATGAGCAGTTCTTC | CASSPRWGGVLYNEQFF
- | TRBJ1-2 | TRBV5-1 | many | TGCGCCAGCGCCCGGGAAAACTATGGCTACACCTTC | CASARENYGYTF
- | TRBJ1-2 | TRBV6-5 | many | TGTGCCAGCAGTTACGGTAACAGGGCTAACTATGGCTACACCTTC | CASSYGNRANYGYTF
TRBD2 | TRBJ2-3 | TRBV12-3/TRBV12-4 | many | TGTGCCAGCAGTTTAATTAGCGGGGGGGCTGATACGCAGTATTTT | CASSLISGGADTQYF
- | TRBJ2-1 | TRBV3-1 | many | TGTGCCAGCAGCCAAGATCCTGTGGGCGCGTACAATGAGCAGTTCTTC | CASSQDPVGAYNEQFF
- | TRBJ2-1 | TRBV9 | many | TGTGCCAGCAGTGAATCGGCAATTTCCTACAATGAGCAGTTCTTC | CASSESAISYNEQFF
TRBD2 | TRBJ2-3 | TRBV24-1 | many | TGTGCCACCAGTGACACCTTGGGACTAGCAAGAACAGATACGCAGTATTTT | CATSDTLGLARTDTQYF
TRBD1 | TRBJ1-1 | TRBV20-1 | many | TGCAGTGCGGAACACAGGGGGAATACTGAAGCTTTCTTT | CSAEHRGNTEAFF
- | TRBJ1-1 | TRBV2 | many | TGTGCCAGCACCAAAAGCGGGGGTTCTATGAACACTGAAGCTTTCTTT | CASTKSGGSMNTEAFF
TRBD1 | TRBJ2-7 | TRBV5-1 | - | TGCGCCAGCAGCTTGACGGTAGGACAGGGGGCGCGCGAGCAGTACTTC | CASSLTVGQGAREQYF
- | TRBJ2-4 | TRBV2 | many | TGTGCCAGCAGTGAAAGGCCAGGAGGGGCGAGTTTC | CASSERPGGASF
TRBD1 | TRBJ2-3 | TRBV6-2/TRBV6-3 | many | TGTGCCAGCAGCCCGCAGGGGGTGAGTCTCAGCACAGATACGCAGTATTTT | CASSPQGVSLSTDTQYF
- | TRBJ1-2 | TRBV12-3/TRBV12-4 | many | TGTGCCAGCAGTTTGAGGGGGATCGGTTATGGCTACACCTTC | CASSLRGIGYGYTF
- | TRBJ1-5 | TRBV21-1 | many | TGTGCCAGCAGCAAAGCGCCAGATAGCAATCAGCCCCAGCATTTT | CASSKAPDSNQPQHF
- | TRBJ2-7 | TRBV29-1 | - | TGCAGCGTTACCCGGTCAGGGGACCTCGGCGAGCAGTACTTC | CSVTRSGDLGEQYF
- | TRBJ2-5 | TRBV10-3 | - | TGTGCCATCGGGGAACGGACCCAAGAGACCCAGTACTTC | CAIGERTQETQYF
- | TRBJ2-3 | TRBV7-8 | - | TGTACCAGCAGCTTAGGAGCCGATACGCAGTATTTT | CTSSLGADTQYF
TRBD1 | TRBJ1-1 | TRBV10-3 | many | TGTGCCATCAGTGATCCGACAGGGGGTAATGAAGCTTTCTTT | CAISDPTGGNEAFF
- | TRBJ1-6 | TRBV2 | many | TGTGCCAGCGTGGGGCCGGGACGAGTAAATTCACCCCTCCACTTT | CASVGPGRVNSPLHF
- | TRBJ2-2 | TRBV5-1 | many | TGCGCCATAGCCGGCGGAATGAACACCGGGGAGCTGTTTTTT | CAIAGGMNTGELFF
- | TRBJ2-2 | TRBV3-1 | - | TGTGCCAGCAGCCAGGGGACCGTGAACACCGGGGAGCTGTTTTTT | CASSQGTVNTGELFF
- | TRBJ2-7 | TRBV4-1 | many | TGCGCCAGCAGCCAGGAAACAGGGACGGCTAGCTCCTACGAGCAGTACTTC | CASSQETGTASSYEQYF
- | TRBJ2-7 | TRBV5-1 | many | TGCGCCAGCAGCTTGGCCTCCCCCGGGTCCTACGAGCAGTACTTC | CASSLASPGSYEQYF
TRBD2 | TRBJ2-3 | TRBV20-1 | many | TGCAGTGCTAGACCATTAGCGGGGGCCACAGATACGCAGTATTTT | CSARPLAGATDTQYF
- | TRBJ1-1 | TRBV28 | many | TGTGCCAGCAAGATTGGGACCTCGGGCACTGAAGCTTTCTTT | CASKIGTSGTEAFF
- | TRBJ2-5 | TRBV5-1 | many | TGCGCCAGCAGCTTGGCCACGAAGCTTGGAGAGACCCAGTACTTC | CASSLATKLGETQYF
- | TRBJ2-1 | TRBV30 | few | TGTGCCTGGAAGGGGGGGCCGAATGAGCAGTTCTTC | CAWKGGPNEQFF
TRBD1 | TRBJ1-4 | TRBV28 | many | TGTGCCAGCAGTTTTTTGGGGACAGTGGGTGAAAAACTGTTTTTT | CASSFLGTVGEKLFF
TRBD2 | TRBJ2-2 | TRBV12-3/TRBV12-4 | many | TGTGCCAGCAGTTTGCGGAGCGGGGGGTTTTCGAACACCGGGGAGCTGTTTTTT | CASSLRSGGFSNTGELFF
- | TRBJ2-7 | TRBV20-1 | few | TGCAGTGCTCCGGACAGGAGGGCCTACGAGCAGTACTTC | CSAPDRRAYEQYF
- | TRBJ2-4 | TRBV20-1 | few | TGCAGTGCTAGAGAGATGGCAGGGCAGTTCAAAAACATTCAGTACTTC | CSAREMAGQFKNIQYF
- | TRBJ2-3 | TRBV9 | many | TGTGCCAGCAGCGGGAGGACTATATCGAGGGATACGCAGTATTTT | CASSGRTISRDTQYF
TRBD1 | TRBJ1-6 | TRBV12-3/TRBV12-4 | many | TGTGCCAGCAGTTTAGGGACAGGGGGAACGAATTCACCCCTCCACTTT | CASSLGTGGTNSPLHF
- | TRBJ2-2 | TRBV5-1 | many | TGCGCCAGCAGCCTGTTGACAGCCGAGAACACCGGGGAGCTGTTTTTT | CASSLLTAENTGELFF
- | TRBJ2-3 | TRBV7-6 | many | TGTGCCAGCAGCTTGGGGGCCGGGTCAGGCACAGATACGCAGTATTTT | CASSLGAGSGTDTQYF